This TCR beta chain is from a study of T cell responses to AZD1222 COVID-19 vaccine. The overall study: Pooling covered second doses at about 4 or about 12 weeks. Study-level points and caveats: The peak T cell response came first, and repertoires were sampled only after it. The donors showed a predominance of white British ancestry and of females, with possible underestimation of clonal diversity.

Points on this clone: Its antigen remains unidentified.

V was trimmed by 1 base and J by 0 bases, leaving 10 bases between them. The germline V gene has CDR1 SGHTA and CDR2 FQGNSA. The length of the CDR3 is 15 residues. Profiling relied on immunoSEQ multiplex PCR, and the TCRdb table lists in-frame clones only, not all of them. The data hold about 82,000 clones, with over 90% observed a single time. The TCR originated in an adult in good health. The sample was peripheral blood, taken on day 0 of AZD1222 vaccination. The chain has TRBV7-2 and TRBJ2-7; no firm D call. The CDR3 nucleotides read TGTGCCAGCAGCTTAGTTTATTCTATCTCCTACGAGCAGTACTTC. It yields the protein CASSLVYSISYEQYF.